These T cell receptor beta chains were read from a single sample in a study of blood T cell repertoires in COVID-19. This table comes from immunoSEQ multiplex PCR, and its TCRdb copy is limited to in-frame clones, with some not included. This table holds 160,000 or so clones, roughly nine tenths found once. The sample taken for sequencing was peripheral blood. Receptors originate from a woman in her sixties or seventies with acute or convalescent COVID-19. The CDR3 runs from the conserved cysteine through the conserved F or W. The order of the fields is clone size, V gene, J gene, D gene, CDR3 protein, CDR3 DNA. D genes are given only for firm matches. Only part of the rows carry a size: once, few, many, or a class if the clone is expanded.

NA	TRBV6-1	TRBJ1-6	NA	CASSEVRVSSPLHF	TGTGCCAGCAGTGAGGTTCGGGTTAGTTCACCCCTCCACTTT
few	TRBV2	TRBJ1-2	TRBD1	CASSYRAGGMRGYTF	TGTGCCAGCAGCTACCGGGCAGGGGGCATGCGTGGCTACACCTTC
NA	TRBV2	TRBJ1-2	TRBD1	CASQRTGQGDGYTF	TGTGCCAGCCAAAGAACGGGACAGGGCGATGGCTACACCTTC
NA	TRBV12-3/TRBV12-4	TRBJ2-5	TRBD2	CASSFAGVETQYF	TGTGCCAGCAGTTTCGCGGGAGTGGAGACCCAGTACTTC
NA	TRBV5-4	TRBJ1-1	NA	CASSLDFSVRSFF	TGTGCCAGCAGCTTGGATTTCTCAGTAAGATCTTTCTTT
once	TRBV5-4	TRBJ1-4	TRBD1	CASSDQDRVREKLFF	TGTGCCAGCAGCGACCAGGACAGGGTGAGGGAAAAACTGTTTTTT
NA	TRBV18	TRBJ2-7	TRBD1	CASSPPGTEAEQYF	TGTGCCAGCTCACCCCCCGGGACAGAAGCCGAGCAGTACTTC
few	TRBV4-1	TRBJ1-5	NA	CASSQVPGHVYSNQPQHF	TGCGCCAGCAGCCAAGTACCAGGTCACGTCTATAGCAATCAGCCCCAGCATTTT
NA	TRBV19	TRBJ1-3	NA	CASSADGLSGNTIYF	TGTGCCAGTAGTGCAGACGGGCTCTCGGGGAACACCATATATTTT
NA	TRBV25-1	TRBJ1-1	NA	CASCARGGTEAFF	TGTGCCAGCTGCGCTCGAGGGGGCACTGAAGCTTTCTTT
NA	TRBV12-3/TRBV12-4	TRBJ1-2	TRBD1	CASSFGAGGGYTF	TGTGCCAGCAGTTTTGGGGCAGGGGGTGGCTACACCTTC
NA	TRBV27	TRBJ2-7	NA	CASSFKGGGFYEQYF	TGTGCCAGCAGTTTTAAGGGAGGGGGATTCTACGAGCAGTACTTC
NA	TRBV6-6	TRBJ2-1	TRBD2	CASSRTTSGRNYNEQFF	TGTGCCAGCAGCCGAACGACTAGCGGGAGGAACTACAATGAGCAGTTCTTC
few	TRBV2	TRBJ2-2	NA	CASSPTDANTGELFF	TGTGCCAGCAGTCCCACAGACGCGAACACCGGGGAGCTGTTTTTT
NA	TRBV6-4	TRBJ2-7	NA	CASSGPQVAEPYEQYF	TGTGCCAGCAGCGGACCACAGGTTGCTGAACCCTACGAGCAGTACTTC
NA	TRBV7-9	TRBJ2-1	NA	CASSSHTGPNEQFF	TGTGCCAGCAGCTCCCACACAGGTCCCAATGAGCAGTTCTTC
NA	TRBV28	TRBJ1-2	TRBD1	CASSFRGPDGYTF	TGTGCCAGCAGTTTCAGGGGGCCTGATGGCTACACCTTC
NA	TRBV2	TRBJ2-1	NA	CASRALLAGAENEQFF	TGTGCCAGCAGAGCCCTCCTTGCGGGCGCCGAAAATGAGCAGTTCTTC
NA	TRBV6-1	TRBJ1-1	NA	CASSEVGRVNTEAFF	TGTGCCAGCAGTGAAGTAGGCAGGGTTAACACTGAAGCTTTCTTT
NA	TRBV9	TRBJ2-2	NA	CASSVERTGELFF	TGTGCCAGCAGCGTAGAGAGGACCGGGGAGCTGTTTTTT
few	TRBV5-8	TRBJ1-2	TRBD1	CASSSRQGLYYGYTF	TGTGCCAGCAGCTCCCGACAGGGCCTTTACTATGGCTACACCTTC
NA	TRBV28	TRBJ1-5	NA	CASSSGGSLSAQHF	TGTGCCAGCAGTTCCGGCGGGTCCCTATCGGCCCAGCATTTT
NA	TRBV13	TRBJ2-5	TRBD1	CASSTGQGQETQYF	TGTGCCAGCAGCACCGGACAGGGCCAAGAGACCCAGTACTTC
NA	TRBV5-1	TRBJ2-1	TRBD1	CASSLGQGYNEQFF	TGCGCCAGCAGCCTAGGACAGGGATACAATGAGCAGTTCTTC
NA	TRBV15	TRBJ1-1	NA	CATSRALGRGTEAFF	TGTGCCACCAGCAGAGCGCTCGGCAGGGGAACTGAAGCTTTCTTT
NA	TRBV7-3	TRBJ2-7	TRBD1	CASSSGQGRNEQYF	TGTGCCAGCAGCTCTGGACAGGGGAGGAACGAGCAGTACTTC
NA	TRBV9	TRBJ2-5	NA	CASSVGFVVSETQYF	TGTGCCAGCAGCGTAGGATTCGTAGTATCCGAGACCCAGTACTTC
NA	TRBV6-4	TRBJ2-2	NA	CASSLDSTGELFF	TGTGCCAGCAGTCTGGACTCAACTGGGGAGCTGTTTTTT
few	TRBV12-3/TRBV12-4	TRBJ2-5	NA	CASSFRETQYF	TGTGCCAGCAGTTTTCGGGAGACCCAGTACTTC
NA	TRBV7-2	TRBJ1-4	NA	CASSRGPGHFNEKLFF	TGTGCCAGCAGCCGCGGTCCGGGACACTTTAATGAAAAACTGTTTTTT
NA	TRBV28	TRBJ2-3	TRBD2	CASSPLGLAGIIDTQYF	TGTGCCAGCAGTCCTCTGGGACTAGCGGGAATCATTGATACGCAGTATTTT
few	TRBV4-3	TRBJ1-4	NA	CASSPRAQGGPTNEKLFF	TGCGCCAGCAGCCCCCGAGCCCAGGGAGGACCAACTAATGAAAAACTGTTTTTT
NA	TRBV19	TRBJ2-5	TRBD2	CASSSIAGGIGTQYF	TGTGCCAGTAGTTCGATAGCGGGAGGAATCGGGACCCAGTACTTC
NA	TRBV5-4	TRBJ1-3	NA	CASSRGGGNTNTIYF	TGTGCCAGCAGCCGGGGAGGAGGGAATACGAACACCATATATTTT
NA	TRBV9	TRBJ2-2	NA	CASSVSGGYTGELFF	TGTGCCAGCAGCGTATCAGGGGGGTACACCGGGGAGCTGTTTTTT
NA	TRBV29-1	TRBJ1-1	NA	CSVDRDPGRGWAFF	TGCAGCGTTGACAGAGACCCGGGGAGGGGGTGGGCTTTCTTT
once	TRBV5-6	TRBJ1-2	NA	CASSLFTHQAYGYTF	TGTGCCAGCAGCTTGTTTACCCATCAGGCCTATGGCTACACCTTC
once	TRBV7-9	TRBJ2-7	NA	CASSSTGAVYEQYF	TGTGCCAGCAGCTCTACTGGGGCGGTCTACGAGCAGTACTTC
NA	TRBV24-1	TRBJ2-1	TRBD1	CATTPSTGGWDEQFF	TGTGCCACCACCCCTTCGACAGGGGGCTGGGATGAGCAGTTCTTC
NA	TRBV7-2	TRBJ1-3	NA	CASSPRSDFGNTIYF	TGTGCCAGCAGCCCCCGGTCCGATTTTGGAAACACCATATATTTT
NA	TRBV6-2/TRBV6-3	TRBJ1-3	NA	CASSPHRTNLGALSGNTIYF	TGTGCCAGCAGTCCACATAGGACAAACCTCGGAGCGCTCTCTGGAAACACCATATATTTT
NA	TRBV9	TRBJ2-7	TRBD1	CASSPGQGAREQYF	TGTGCCAGCAGCCCCGGACAGGGGGCGAGGGAGCAGTACTTC
NA	TRBV27	TRBJ2-2	TRBD1	CASTRTGEAGELFF	TGTGCCAGCACGCGGACAGGGGAGGCCGGGGAGCTGTTTTTT
NA	TRBV12-3/TRBV12-4	TRBJ2-1	TRBD1	CASSTSGGGEQFF	TGTGCCAGCAGTACCTCAGGGGGCGGTGAGCAGTTCTTC
NA	TRBV28	TRBJ1-5	NA	CASSLPGDSNQPQHF	TGTGCCAGCAGTTTACCGGGGGATAGCAATCAGCCCCAGCATTTT
NA	TRBV7-9	TRBJ1-6	NA	CASSTQGINSPLHF	TGTGCCAGCAGCACACAGGGAATTAATTCACCCCTCCACTTT
NA	TRBV9	TRBJ1-4	TRBD1	CASSGTGGSFNEKLFF	TGTGCCAGCAGCGGGACAGGGGGCTCTTTTAATGAAAAACTGTTTTTT